The clone carrying this T cell receptor (beta chain) was recorded a few times. The antigen is unknown. Germline V gene sequence: CDR1 MNHEY, CDR2 SVGAGI. Trimming pared 5 bases from V and 6 bases from J, leaving 13 bases between. The CDR3 covers 13 residues. These donors, healthy bone marrow donors, were studied. The sample comes from a study of cytomegalovirus exposure and HLA in healthy donors. Findings and caveats of the study: The study listed 150 to 200 cytomegalovirus-associated TCR beta chains. Presence/absence analyses assumed roughly uniform sequencing depth across donors, which may not hold. In all likelihood, a cluster of highly shared sequence variants was a sequencing artifact.

With 60 Vbeta and 13 Jbeta primers, the PCR was carried out. Here immunoSEQ multiplex PCR was the method, and the copy in TCRdb shows in-frame clones only, minus some. This table holds about 130,000 clones, less than 80% found once. The chain employs TRBV6-5 and TRBJ1-2; a possible D gene is TRBD1 (5 bases). Sample: PBMCs. The sequence was obtained from a woman aged 45-65 years in good health and CMV-seronegative. CDR3 sequence reads: CASSEVAGNGYTF. CDR3 nucleotides: TGTGCCAGCAGTGAAGTGGCAGGGAATGGCTACACCTTC.